The next 21 T cell receptor beta chains were all read from a single sample in a study of T-cell memory formation after mild COVID-19. TCRdb redid the calling of the 5' RACE reads with MiXCR, one entry per CDR3 protein. The table lists hundreds of thousands of distinct CDR3 sequences, approximately 15% of them singletons, with about 22% in the top ten. Material: PBMCs or a T cell subset sorted from them (not recorded which). The receptors here all came from a man in his late teens or twenties who had mild COVID-19 (a few samples of this study predate the infection). Cell type and time point are not known.

This clonotype has a count of ten or more. The CDR3 region is CASSLWGNIQYF. DNA for the CDR3: TGTGCCAGCAGCTTGTGGGGAAACATTCAGTACTTC. The chain combines TRBV5-6 with TRBJ2-4; D gene uncertain. Per the germline V gene, CDR1 is SGHDT and CDR2 is YYEEEE. V lost 1 base and J 6 bases, leaving 5 bases between the germline ends. The CDR3 spans 12 residues.

V is TRBV5-1 and J is TRBJ2-3; D call uncertain. V was clipped by 5 bases and J by 2 bases, with 9 bases between them. Germline lookup yields CDR1 SGHRS and CDR2 YFSETQ. The CDR3 is made up of 13 amino acids. This CDR3 is CASRPVLTDTQYF. The CDR3 DNA reads as TGCGCCAGCAGGCCCGTACTCACAGATACGCAGTATTTT.

The chain combines TRBV12-3 or TRBV12-4 with TRBJ2-7; D gene unclear. V lost 6 bases and J 4 bases, leaving 10 bases between the germline ends. This CDR3 has 12 amino acids. The CDR3 loop reads CASRQPIYEQYV. The CDR3 DNA sequence: TGTGCCAGCAGACAACCCATTTACGAGCAGTACGTC.

This clonotype was found a few times. The V and J genes are TRBV27 and TRBJ2-6, with unresolved D. Germline assignment: CDR1 MNHEY and CDR2 SMNVEV (reference sequence). V lost 2 bases, J lost 2 bases, and 7 bases lay in between. The CDR3 consists of 15 residues. The DNA of the CDR3 is TGTGCCAGCAGTTTAAGGGTCCCTGGGGCCAACGTCCTGACTTTC. It yields the protein CASSLRVPGANVLTF.

The chain carries TRBV6-5 and TRBJ1-1, with D uncertain. The CDR3 consists of 13 residues. Trimming left V 2 bases short and J 6 bases short, with 10 bases between. Germline CDR1 is MNHEY and CDR2 is SVGAGI. In DNA, the CDR3 is TGTGCCAGCAGTTACGGCGACATATCTGAAGCTTTCTTT. It is translated as CASSYGDISEAFF.

The chain couples TRBV5-1 to TRBJ1-1, with D tentatively TRBD1 (6 bases). Germline CDR1 reads SGHRS; CDR2 reads YFSETQ. Trimming took off 4 bases at V and 1 base at J, with 17 bases between the two ends. The CDR3 has 16 residues. The CDR3 sequence: CASSRGHSTANTEAFF. CDR3 nucleotide sequence: TGCGCCAGCAGCCGGGGACACTCCACAGCGAACACTGAAGCTTTCTTT.

This clonotype was found many times. The DNA of the CDR3 is TGCAGTGTGAAAGCCCGCAGGGGATGGAGTGAGCAGTTCTTC. It translates to CSVKARRGWSEQFF. The V call is TRBV20-1, the J call TRBJ2-1; a weak D match, TRBD1 (6 bases). V dropped 7 bases and J dropped 9 bases, with 22 bases sitting between them. Germline assignment: CDR1 DFQATT and CDR2 SNEGSKA (reference sequence). The CDR3 has 14 residues.

This clonotype appeared a single time. The V call is TRBV20-1, the J call TRBJ1-2, with no clear D. The germline V and J ends were trimmed by 0 bases and 3 bases, with 17 bases remaining between them. The germline CDR1 and CDR2 sequences are DFQATT and SNEGSKA (reference sequence). The CDR3 totals 16 residues. The CDR3 DNA is TGCAGTGCTAGAGATCACGAGAGGGCCGGGGACTATGGCTACACCTTC. Its translation is CSARDHERAGDYGYTF.

The genes are TRBV7-8 and TRBJ2-7, with D maybe TRBD2 (6 bases). The CDR3 extends over 14 amino acids. The V end lost 0 bases, the J end lost 4 bases, and 10 bases lay between the germline ends. Looked up from germline, CDR1 is SGHVS and CDR2 is FQNEAQ. The CDR3 region is CASSLATGVYEQYV. For the CDR3, the DNA is TGTGCCAGCAGCTTAGCGACGGGGGTTTACGAGCAGTACGTC.

The V and J genes are TRBV12-3 or TRBV12-4 and TRBJ2-5, with D possibly being TRBD2 (6 bases). Deletions cut 6 bases from V and 5 bases from J, with 16 bases between. The CDR3 runs 14 residues. The CDR3: CASSLTWGTETQYF. The CDR3 bases are TGTGCCAGCAGCCTGACCTGGGGGACTGAGACCCAGTACTTC.

A single count supports this clonotype. CDR3 sequence reads: CASSFQGVSGYTF. In nucleotides, the CDR3 is TGTGCCAGCAGTTTTCAAGGGGTTAGTGGCTACACCTTC. This chain joins TRBV12-3 or TRBV12-4 and TRBJ1-2; perhaps TRBD1 as D (5 bases). The V end was cut by 3 bases, the J end by 7 bases, with 12 bases between. This CDR3 contains 13 residues.

This sequence joins TRBV10-3 and TRBJ1-6; D remains unclear. The V end lost 0 bases, the J end lost 4 bases, and 13 bases lay between the germline ends. Germline V gene lookup returns CDR1 ENHRY and CDR2 SYGVKD. This CDR3 comprises 17 residues. CDR3 region: CAISESAMRSYNSPLHF. In DNA form, the CDR3 reads TGTGCCATCAGTGAGTCGGCGATGAGAAGTTATAATTCACCCCTCCACTTT.

This chain connects TRBV29-1 to TRBJ2-4; 9 nucleotides match TRBD2. The CDR3 loop spans 12 amino acids. In germline, CDR1 is SQVTM, CDR2 ANQGSEA. The V and J ends lost 3 bases and 7 bases, in that order; junction bases with no gene match: 1. In DNA form, the CDR3 reads TGCAGCGTTGACACTAGCGGGAACATTCAGTACTTC. It yields the protein CSVDTSGNIQYF.

The table lists this clonotype with many counts. The chain has TRBV9 and TRBJ2-3, with 8 bases matching TRBD2. The V segment lost 0 bases and the J segment 2 bases; nucleotides outside the gene matches: 5. The CDR3 loop spans 16 amino acids. Germline V gives CDR1 SGDLS, CDR2 YYNGEE. In nucleotides, the CDR3 is TGTGCCAGCAGCGTAGAAACTAGCGGAACCACAGATACGCAGTATTTT. This gives the protein CASSVETSGTTDTQYF.

This clonotype was recorded a few times. The J gene is TRBJ2-1, the V gene TRBV4-2; D is unresolved. V was trimmed by 1 base and J by 8 bases, leaving 9 bases between them. CDR3 length: 13 amino acids. Germline CDR1 reads LGHNA; CDR2 reads YNFKEQ. The CDR3, as DNA: TGTGCCAGCAGCCAAGTAAGGGCCGATGAGCAGTTCTTC. This encodes CASSQVRADEQFF.

This clonotype came up a few times. The rearrangement joins TRBV7-6 to TRBJ2-1, with D possibly being TRBD1 (5 bases). Germline CDR1 and CDR2: SGHVS and FNYEAQ. The CDR3 spans 12 residues. Trimming cost V 3 bases and J 6 bases, with 6 bases left between them. CDR3 DNA sequence: TGTGCCAGCAGCTTCAGGGTCAATGAGCAGTTCTTC. Amino acid sequence: CASSFRVNEQFF.

This clonotype has only a few counts. The CDR3 sequence: CASSLFSPDTQYF. CDR3 sequence (DNA): TGCGCCAGCAGCTTATTTAGTCCAGATACGCAGTATTTT. The rearrangement links TRBV5-1 to TRBJ2-3; D not certain. CDR1 and CDR2 (germline): SGHRS, YFSETQ. V was cut by 2 bases and J by 4 bases, with 8 bases left in between. The CDR3 sequence is 13 residues long.

The chain couples TRBV7-9 to TRBJ2-5; no clear D gene. V shed 10 bases and J shed 5 bases, with 5 bases lying between them. CDR3 length: 9 amino acids. In germline, CDR1 is SEHNR, CDR2 FQNEAQ (reference sequence). The CDR3 nucleotides are TGTGCCATCGGCGAGACCCAGTACTTC. It specifies CAIGETQYF.

This sequence joins TRBV11-2 and TRBJ2-1; no definite D call. Per the germline V gene, CDR1 is SGHAT and CDR2 is FQNNGV. The CDR3 is 17 amino acids. V dropped 5 bases and J dropped 0 bases, with 17 bases sitting between them. This chain's CDR3 is CASSPRISPSSYNEQFF. DNA for the CDR3: TGTGCCAGCAGCCCCCGGATATCCCCGAGCTCCTACAATGAGCAGTTCTTC. Combining the CDR3 with reference TRBV11-2 and TRBJ2-1 gives the whole variable domain EAGVAQSPRYKIIEKRQSVAFWCNPISGHATLYWYQQILGQGPKLLIQFQNNGVVDDSQLPKDRFSAERLKGVDSTLKIQPAKLEDSAVYLCASSPRISPSSYNEQFFGPGTRLTVL.

The table lists this clonotype with a few counts. The V call is TRBV9, the J call TRBJ2-1, with 12 positions matching TRBD2. CDR1 and CDR2 from the germline V gene are SGDLS and YYNGEE. This CDR3 spans 16 amino acids. J gave up 8 bases and V 4 bases, and 10 bases lay outside the gene matches. The CDR3 DNA reads as TGTGCCAGCAGCTCTCGACTAGCGGGGGCCGGGGATGAGCAGTTCTTC. Protein: CASSSRLAGAGDEQFF.

V is TRBV11-2 and J is TRBJ1-5; TRBD1 aligns across 7 bases. The germline V gene encodes CDR1 SGHAT and CDR2 FQNNGV. The CDR3 is 14 amino acids. J lost 5 bases, V lost 1 base, and 2 bases had no gene match. The CDR3 DNA is TGTGCCAGCAGCTTAGTGACAGGGTATCAGCCCCAGCATTTT. Its protein product is CASSLVTGYQPQHF.